This T cell receptor (beta chain) was retrieved from a study of T cell clonotyping in hematopoietic cell transplantation. Libraries were prepared by immunoSEQ multiplex PCR; TCRdb keeps only in-frame clonotypes and omits some of them. This sample carries fewer than 70,000 clones, roughly 93% of them seen once, and the ten largest clones take 1.5% to 2%. Details on this clone: Its specificity is not known.

Study results and caveats: After transplant, recipient diversity fell while pathologically expanded clonotypes grew through day 180.

CDR1 and CDR2 (germline): LNHDA, SQIVND (reference sequence). V lost 6 bases and J lost 8; bases outside the gene matches: 18. The CDR3 covers 19 residues. The sequence was obtained from a man aged 50 to 59 in good health. Some clones in this sample may be carry-over from other donors' samples. V is TRBV19 and J is TRBJ2-1; TRBD2 agrees at 14 bases. The sequencing sample was made of peripheral blood mononuclear cells. The DNA of the CDR3 is TGTGCCAGTAGGGAAAGATTCCGTGGGACTAGCGGGAGTTTCCATGAGCAGTTCTTC. It is translated as CASRERFRGTSGSFHEQFF.